One and the same sample provided the 14 T cell receptor beta chains below, sequenced in a study of regulatory T cells in long-lasting Graves disease. The time point here: newly diagnosed GD, antithyroid drugs for less than 3 months. TCR sequences were obtained from RNA taken from PBMCs. TCR beta libraries were built with iRepertoire HTBI primers and Arm-PCR of CDR3 regions. MiXCR, run by TCRdb on the multiplex PCR reads, gives a single entry per CDR3 protein. The table shows 500,000 or so distinct CDR3 sequences, with roughly 15% occurring only once. The same specimen was also included in a second study, on T cells in Graves' hyperthyroidism and ophthalmopathy.

Sequencing used peripheral blood mononuclear cells (PBMCs), obtained at new diagnosis, from a patient treated with antithyroid drugs. These receptors were collected from a woman aged 40 to 65 with Graves disease.

In its sample, this clonotype was seen a few times. The CDR3 is CASSKTEATTEAFF. CDR3 nucleotide sequence: TGCGCCAGCAGCAAAACAGAGGCAACAACTGAAGCTTTCTTT. The chain joins TRBV5-1 to TRBJ1-1, with D unclear. The CDR3 has 14 residues. V lost 4 bases and J lost 5, with 15 bases in between. The germline CDR1 and CDR2 sequences are SGHRS and YFSETQ.

This clonotype was observed at least ten times. The rearrangement links TRBV3-1 to TRBJ1-1; tentative D call: TRBD1 (5 bases). Germline values: CDR1 LGHDT, CDR2 YNNKEL (reference sequence). V was cut by 0 bases and J by 4 bases, with 12 bases left in between. There are 15 residues in the CDR3. The CDR3 here is CASSQEIGATTEAFF. CDR3 DNA sequence: TGTGCCAGCAGCCAAGAAATTGGGGCTACCACTGAAGCTTTCTTT. The full variable domain, completed using reference TRBV3-1 and TRBJ1-1, is DTAVSQTPKYLVTQMGNDKSIKCEQNLGHDTMYWYKQDSKKFLKIMFSYNNKELIINETVPNRFSPKSPDKAHLNLHINSLELGDSAVYFCASSQEIGATTEAFFGQGTRLTVV.

This sequence joins TRBV5-5 and TRBJ2-4; 11 nucleotides align to TRBD1. V lost 4 bases and J lost 8; bases outside the gene matches: 11. This CDR3 comprises 16 residues. The germline gives CDR1 SGHKS, CDR2 YYEKEE (reference sequence). The CDR3 sequence: CASSPRKGTGGDIQYF. The CDR3 nucleotides read TGTGCCAGCAGCCCTCGAAAAGGGACAGGGGGGGACATTCAGTACTTC.

CDR3 amino acids: CASSAGIQTEQYF. CDR3 nucleotide sequence: TGTGCCAGTAGTGCGGGGATTCAGACCGAGCAGTACTTC. The genes are TRBV19 and TRBJ2-7; TRBD2 is a possible D gene (6 bases). The germline V and J ends were trimmed by 5 bases and 6 bases, with 14 bases remaining between them. The CDR3 extends over 13 amino acids. CDR1 LNHDA and CDR2 SQIVND come from the germline V gene (reference sequence). Full variable domain (rest looked up from reference TRBV19 and TRBJ2-7): DGGITQSPKYLFRKEGQNVTLSCEQNLNHDAMYWYRQDPGQGLRLIYYSQIVNDFQKGDIAEGYSVSREKKESFPLTVTSAQKNPTAFYLCASSAGIQTEQYFGPGTRLTVT.

This clonotype was seen a handful of times. This chain connects TRBV10-3 to TRBJ1-1; tentatively, D is TRBD1 (6 bases). The CDR3 runs 14 residues. Germline V gene sequence: CDR1 ENHRY, CDR2 SYGVKD. The V gene lost 11 bases and the J gene lost 5 bases, with 21 bases spanning the gap. The CDR3 reads CAVRGAGISTEAFF. Written as DNA, the CDR3 is TGTGCCGTCCGGGGGGCCGGCATAAGTACTGAAGCTTTCTTT.

This clonotype was seen ten or more times. The rearrangement links TRBV6-1 to TRBJ1-2, with D possibly TRBD1 on 6 matching bases. The CDR3 runs 20 residues. Germline assignment: CDR1 MNHNS and CDR2 SASEGT. V was shortened by 3 bases and J by 3 bases, with 29 bases between the two germline ends. The CDR3 bases are TGTGCCAGCAGTGATTGGATGCCCGGGACAAAGCCCCCCGAAGACTATGGCTACACCTTC. Translation: CASSDWMPGTKPPEDYGYTF.

This clonotype was detected ten times or more. This chain connects TRBV2 to TRBJ1-5, with 8 bases fitting TRBD1. Trimming cost V 5 bases and J 0 bases; bases outside gene matches: 3. The CDR3 covers 15 residues. Germline loops: CDR1 SNHLY, CDR2 FYNNEI. The DNA of the CDR3 is TGTGCCAGCAGTTTTGGACAGGGTAGCAATCAGCCCCAGCATTTT. It codes for CASSFGQGSNQPQHF.

This clonotype was seen ten or more times. V is TRBV3-1 and J is TRBJ1-2; D is uncertain. V was cut by 6 bases and J by 2 bases, with 13 bases left in between. The CDR3 is 14 residues long. Germline CDR1 and CDR2: LGHDT and YNNKEL (reference sequence). The DNA of the CDR3 is TGTGCCAGCAGGATGAGGGTCGCGAACTATGGCTACACCTTC. It encodes CASRMRVANYGYTF.

The chain has TRBV19 and TRBJ2-1; no clear D gene. CDR3 length equals 12 residues. The germline V gene encodes CDR1 LNHDA and CDR2 SQIVND (reference sequence). The germline V and J ends were trimmed by 3 bases and 7 bases, with 7 bases remaining between them. The CDR3 reads CASSMPNNEQFF. CDR3 nucleotides: TGTGCCAGTAGTATGCCTAATAATGAGCAGTTCTTC.

This clonotype was detected many times. This chain uses TRBV5-1 with TRBJ2-1; TRBD2 matches 8 bases. Germline CDR1 is SGHRS and CDR2 is YFSETQ. This CDR3 contains 17 residues. V lost 4 bases and J lost 9; bases outside the gene matches: 18. CDR3: CASSPGGGGLPDREQFF. Here the CDR3 DNA reads TGCGCCAGCAGCCCCGGTGGCGGGGGGCTCCCGGACCGTGAGCAGTTCTTC.

This clonotype was detected a few times. V gene TRBV7-9 combines with J gene TRBJ2-2; the D gene is possibly TRBD2 (5 bases). The germline V gene encodes CDR1 SEHNR and CDR2 FQNEAQ (reference sequence). The CDR3 is 14 amino acids. Trimming took 7 bases from V and 5 from J, leaving 14 bases between them. The CDR3 reads CASTPPLETGELFF. CDR3 DNA sequence: TGTGCCAGCACCCCCCCACTAGAAACCGGGGAGCTGTTTTTT.

This clonotype was recorded many times. The V gene is TRBV5-6, the J gene TRBJ1-1, with a weak D call TRBD1 (5 bases). The CDR3 is 11 amino acids. Trimming removed 3 bases from V and 12 bases from J, with 12 bases in between. CDR1 and CDR2 from the germline V gene are SGHDT and YYEEEE. This CDR3 is CASSWGRETFF. As DNA, the CDR3 is TGTGCCAGCAGCTGGGGCAGGGAAACTTTCTTT.

This clonotype has ten or more counts. The chain combines TRBV7-2 with TRBJ2-5; 8 bases fit TRBD2. Trimming removed 2 bases from V and 5 bases from J; junction bases left unmatched: 7. This CDR3 has 15 amino acids. Per germline, CDR1 SGHTA and CDR2 FQGNSA. The CDR3 coding sequence is TGTGCCAGCAGCTTAACACCAGCGGGGGTGGAGACCCAGTACTTC. As protein: CASSLTPAGVETQYF.

The rearrangement links TRBV5-5 to TRBJ2-2; D not resolved. Trimming took 4 bases from V and 8 from J, leaving 12 bases between them. The CDR3 sequence is 13 residues long. Germline assignment: CDR1 SGHKS and CDR2 YYEKEE (reference sequence). The CDR3 nucleotides are TGTGCCAGCAGCCCAGAGAAGGAGGGGGAGCTGTTTTTT. This gives the protein CASSPEKEGELFF.